Listed below are T cell receptor beta chains from one sample, sequenced in a study of T-cell memory formation after mild COVID-19. In TCRdb, the 5' RACE reads were re-called with MiXCR into one record per CDR3 protein. Here the sample spans 85,000 to 130,000 distinct CDR3 sequences, 11% being singletons. The sequencing sample was made of PBMCs or a T cell subset sorted from them (not recorded which). Receptors originate from a man aged 18 to 30 who had mild COVID-19 (a few samples of this study predate the infection). Cell type and time point are not known. Each CDR3 is given with its conserved first and last residue. Fields, in order: CDR3 protein, CDR3 DNA, V gene, clone size, D gene, J gene. The D gene is left open where the match is weak. Only some rows state a clone size, as once, few, many or a class for expanded clones.

CDR3 protein: CSVEVGRGGTDTQYF
CDR3 DNA: TGCAGCGTTGAAGTTGGGCGGGGGGGGACAGATACGCAGTATTTT
V gene: TRBV29-1
clone size: many
D gene: TRBD2
J gene: TRBJ2-3

CDR3 protein: CASSHRYNEQFF
CDR3 DNA: TGTGCCAGCAGCCACAGGTACAATGAGCAGTTCTTC
V gene: TRBV7-8
clone size: few
D gene: -
J gene: TRBJ2-1

CDR3 protein: CASSSPGETQYF
CDR3 DNA: TGTGCCAGCAGTTCTCCGGGAGAGACCCAGTACTTC
V gene: TRBV27
clone size: many
D gene: -
J gene: TRBJ2-5

CDR3 protein: CASSHGLGTEAFF
CDR3 DNA: TGTGCCAGCAGCCACGGGTTGGGCACTGAAGCTTTCTTT
V gene: TRBV5-5
clone size: -
D gene: -
J gene: TRBJ1-1

CDR3 protein: CASSFPDGNTGELFF
CDR3 DNA: TGTGCCAGCAGTTTTCCCGACGGGAACACCGGGGAGCTGTTTTTT
V gene: TRBV12-3/TRBV12-4
clone size: -
D gene: -
J gene: TRBJ2-2

CDR3 protein: CASSHLGRQGGNIQYF
CDR3 DNA: TGCGCCAGCAGCCACCTAGGACGACAGGGCGGGAACATTCAGTACTTC
V gene: TRBV4-1
clone size: -
D gene: TRBD1
J gene: TRBJ2-4

CDR3 protein: CATGQGATYEQYF
CDR3 DNA: TGTGCCACCGGGCAGGGGGCCACCTACGAGCAGTACTTC
V gene: TRBV15
clone size: few
D gene: TRBD1
J gene: TRBJ2-7

CDR3 protein: CASSPTPGQGGGYTF
CDR3 DNA: TGCGCCAGCAGCCCAACCCCGGGACAGGGAGGAGGCTACACCTTC
V gene: TRBV4-3
clone size: few
D gene: TRBD1
J gene: TRBJ1-2

CDR3 protein: CASSYRDRDYEQYF
CDR3 DNA: TGTGCCAGCAGTTACCGGGACAGAGACTACGAGCAGTACTTC
V gene: TRBV6-2/TRBV6-3
clone size: -
D gene: TRBD1
J gene: TRBJ2-7

CDR3 protein: CASSYNPVYGGQETQYF
CDR3 DNA: TGTGCCAGCAGTTACAACCCTGTGTACGGGGGTCAAGAGACCCAGTACTTC
V gene: TRBV6-2/TRBV6-3
clone size: few
D gene: -
J gene: TRBJ2-5

CDR3 protein: CASSHNPGTNTEAFF
CDR3 DNA: TGTGCCAGCAGCCACAACCCCGGGACGAACACTGAAGCTTTCTTT
V gene: TRBV4-2
clone size: many
D gene: -
J gene: TRBJ1-1

CDR3 protein: CASRQGARRGPYNEQFF
CDR3 DNA: TGTGCCAGCCGCCAGGGGGCGCGGCGGGGGCCCTACAATGAGCAGTTCTTC
V gene: TRBV28
clone size: -
D gene: -
J gene: TRBJ2-1

CDR3 protein: CASSLQKSGASSYEQYF
CDR3 DNA: TGTGCCAGCAGCTTACAGAAGAGCGGGGCTAGCTCCTACGAGCAGTACTTC
V gene: TRBV7-9
clone size: few
D gene: TRBD2
J gene: TRBJ2-7

CDR3 protein: CASSFAGGIYEQYF
CDR3 DNA: TGTGCCAGCAGTTTTGCGGGGGGCATTTACGAGCAGTACTTC
V gene: TRBV12-3/TRBV12-4
clone size: -
D gene: TRBD2
J gene: TRBJ2-7

CDR3 protein: CASSQETETENFYQETQYF
CDR3 DNA: TGTGCCAGCAGCCAAGAAACCGAGACGGAAAACTTTTACCAAGAGACCCAGTACTTC
V gene: TRBV3-1
clone size: -
D gene: -
J gene: TRBJ2-5

CDR3 protein: CASSEMRDSGNTIYF
CDR3 DNA: TGTGCCAGCAGTGAAATGCGGGACAGTGGAAACACCATATATTTT
V gene: TRBV2
clone size: -
D gene: TRBD1
J gene: TRBJ1-3

CDR3 protein: CASSVGISGGELFF
CDR3 DNA: TGTGCCAGCAGCGTAGGGATTTCCGGCGGGGAGCTGTTTTTT
V gene: TRBV9
clone size: few
D gene: -
J gene: TRBJ2-2

CDR3 protein: CASSRNGETQYF
CDR3 DNA: TGTGCCAGCAGTCGGAATGGAGAGACCCAGTACTTC
V gene: TRBV12-3/TRBV12-4
clone size: -
D gene: -
J gene: TRBJ2-5

CDR3 protein: CASRPGTGVENEQFF
CDR3 DNA: TGTGCCAGCAGACCCGGGACAGGGGTGGAGAATGAGCAGTTCTTC
V gene: TRBV6-5
clone size: many
D gene: TRBD1
J gene: TRBJ2-1

CDR3 protein: CASSFQGSNTGELFF
CDR3 DNA: TGTGCCAGCAGCTTTCAGGGCTCGAACACCGGGGAGCTGTTTTTT
V gene: TRBV5-4
clone size: -
D gene: -
J gene: TRBJ2-2

CDR3 protein: CASSSMGSPYVQQFF
CDR3 DNA: TGCGCCAGCAGCTCGATGGGCTCCCCGTATGTCCAGCAGTTCTTC
V gene: TRBV4-3
clone size: -
D gene: -
J gene: TRBJ2-1

CDR3 protein: CASSYSSNTEAFF
CDR3 DNA: TGCGCCAGCAGCTACTCGTCGAACACTGAAGCTTTCTTT
V gene: TRBV5-1
clone size: few
D gene: -
J gene: TRBJ1-1

CDR3 protein: CASSSDDRVGTEAFF
CDR3 DNA: TGTGCCAGCAGTTCGGACGACAGGGTGGGCACTGAAGCTTTCTTT
V gene: TRBV12-3/TRBV12-4
clone size: -
D gene: TRBD1
J gene: TRBJ1-1

CDR3 protein: CATRGQGANIQYF
CDR3 DNA: TGTGCCACCCGGGGACAGGGGGCGAACATTCAGTACTTC
V gene: TRBV7-9
clone size: few
D gene: TRBD1
J gene: TRBJ2-4

CDR3 protein: CASSLYRGAEAFF
CDR3 DNA: TGTGCCAGCAGTTTATACAGGGGGGCTGAAGCTTTCTTT
V gene: TRBV27
clone size: -
D gene: TRBD1
J gene: TRBJ1-1

CDR3 protein: CASSQDRGETDTQYF
CDR3 DNA: TGCGCCAGCAGTCAGGACAGGGGAGAAACAGATACGCAGTATTTT
V gene: TRBV23-1
clone size: few
D gene: TRBD1
J gene: TRBJ2-3

CDR3 protein: CASRAPGQGEGAGELFF
CDR3 DNA: TGTGCCAGCAGGGCTCCGGGACAGGGGGAAGGTGCCGGGGAGCTGTTTTTT
V gene: TRBV7-7
clone size: few
D gene: TRBD1
J gene: TRBJ2-2

CDR3 protein: CASSSEEGGQRGMNTEAFF
CDR3 DNA: TGTGCCAGCAGCTCAGAAGAGGGGGGACAGCGAGGAATGAACACTGAAGCTTTCTTT
V gene: TRBV12-3/TRBV12-4
clone size: few
D gene: TRBD1
J gene: TRBJ1-1

CDR3 protein: CSSPLAPSYNEQFF
CDR3 DNA: TGCAGTAGCCCTCTAGCTCCTTCCTACAATGAGCAGTTCTTC
V gene: TRBV20-1
clone size: many
D gene: -
J gene: TRBJ2-1

CDR3 protein: CASSPPVSSYNEQFF
CDR3 DNA: TGTGCCAGCTCTCCCCCGGTGAGCTCCTACAATGAGCAGTTCTTC
V gene: TRBV18
clone size: -
D gene: -
J gene: TRBJ2-1

CDR3 protein: CASSSANRLRDGYTF
CDR3 DNA: TGTGCCAGCAGCTCGGCAAACAGGCTAAGGGATGGCTACACCTTC
V gene: TRBV7-9
clone size: once
D gene: -
J gene: TRBJ1-2

CDR3 protein: CASSPPGQAQETQYF
CDR3 DNA: TGTGCCAGCTCACCACCGGGACAGGCGCAAGAGACCCAGTACTTC
V gene: TRBV18
clone size: -
D gene: TRBD1
J gene: TRBJ2-5

CDR3 protein: CASSAGQGADTEAFF
CDR3 DNA: TGTGCCAGCAGCGCTGGTCAGGGGGCGGACACTGAAGCTTTCTTT
V gene: TRBV7-9
clone size: -
D gene: TRBD1
J gene: TRBJ1-1

CDR3 protein: CASSLESQPLYGYTF
CDR3 DNA: TGCGCCAGCAGCTTGGAGTCTCAGCCCCTCTATGGCTACACCTTC
V gene: TRBV5-1
clone size: -
D gene: -
J gene: TRBJ1-2

CDR3 protein: CASSQDTETGSADVDGYTF
CDR3 DNA: TGCGCCAGCAGCCAAGATACTGAAACCGGGTCAGCCGATGTGGATGGCTACACCTTC
V gene: TRBV4-3
clone size: few
D gene: -
J gene: TRBJ1-2

CDR3 protein: CASSPAAMNTEAFF
CDR3 DNA: TGTGCCAGCAGCCCGGCGGCCATGAACACTGAAGCTTTCTTT
V gene: TRBV11-2
clone size: few
D gene: -
J gene: TRBJ1-1

CDR3 protein: CASSFGFTEAFF
CDR3 DNA: TGTGCCAGCAGTTTTGGCTTTACTGAAGCTTTCTTT
V gene: TRBV12-3/TRBV12-4
clone size: -
D gene: -
J gene: TRBJ1-1

CDR3 protein: CASSVEGELNTEAFF
CDR3 DNA: TGTGCCAGCAGCGTAGAAGGAGAACTGAACACTGAAGCTTTCTTT
V gene: TRBV9
clone size: many
D gene: -
J gene: TRBJ1-1

CDR3 protein: CASTGTGVINSGETQYF
CDR3 DNA: TGTGCCAGCACCGGGACAGGGGTGATTAATTCTGGGGAGACCCAGTACTTC
V gene: TRBV7-6
clone size: -
D gene: TRBD1
J gene: TRBJ2-5

CDR3 protein: CASSYDVVRAPDTQYF
CDR3 DNA: TGTGCCAGCAGTTACGACGTAGTCAGGGCCCCAGATACGCAGTATTTT
V gene: TRBV6-5
clone size: few
D gene: -
J gene: TRBJ2-3

CDR3 protein: CASSQGGSLAWDGYTF
CDR3 DNA: TGCGCCAGCAGCCAGGGGGGCAGCCTCGCATGGGATGGCTACACCTTC
V gene: TRBV4-1
clone size: -
D gene: -
J gene: TRBJ1-2

CDR3 protein: CASSLGTGDNYNEQFF
CDR3 DNA: TGTGCTAGCAGTCTCGGGACAGGTGACAACTACAATGAGCAGTTCTTC
V gene: TRBV7-7
clone size: -
D gene: TRBD1
J gene: TRBJ2-1

CDR3 protein: CASSELFQETQYF
CDR3 DNA: TGTGCCAGCAGTGAACTGTTCCAAGAGACCCAGTACTTC
V gene: TRBV2
clone size: once
D gene: -
J gene: TRBJ2-5

CDR3 protein: CASSYSGAPPYEQYF
CDR3 DNA: TGTGCCAGCAGTTACTCGGGGGCCCCCCCCTACGAGCAGTACTTC
V gene: TRBV12-3/TRBV12-4
clone size: -
D gene: -
J gene: TRBJ2-7

CDR3 protein: CAGAQWRGNQPQHF
CDR3 DNA: TGTGCCGGGGCACAGTGGCGTGGAAATCAGCCCCAGCATTTT
V gene: TRBV6-7
clone size: -
D gene: -
J gene: TRBJ1-5

CDR3 protein: CASSLAGGAQYF
CDR3 DNA: TGTGCCAGCAGCTTAGCGGGGGGGGCCCAGTACTTC
V gene: TRBV7-6
clone size: -
D gene: TRBD2
J gene: TRBJ2-5

CDR3 protein: CASSPEQNPYEQYF
CDR3 DNA: TGCGCCAGCAGCCCGGAACAGAACCCCTACGAGCAGTACTTC
V gene: TRBV4-3
clone size: few
D gene: -
J gene: TRBJ2-7

CDR3 protein: CASSVGLGPGNTIYF
CDR3 DNA: TGTGCCAGCAGCGTGGGGCTGGGGCCTGGAAACACCATATATTTT
V gene: TRBV9
clone size: few
D gene: -
J gene: TRBJ1-3

CDR3 protein: CAISESAGLVYEQFF
CDR3 DNA: TGTGCCATCAGTGAGTCAGCCGGACTAGTTTATGAGCAGTTCTTC
V gene: TRBV10-3
clone size: many
D gene: TRBD2
J gene: TRBJ2-1

CDR3 protein: CASSQVTYSTDTQYF
CDR3 DNA: TGCGCCAGCAGCCAAGTAACGTATAGCACAGATACGCAGTATTTT
V gene: TRBV4-1
clone size: few
D gene: -
J gene: TRBJ2-3

CDR3 protein: CSVDSGAPEAFF
CDR3 DNA: TGCAGCGTTGACTCCGGGGCCCCAGAAGCTTTCTTT
V gene: TRBV29-1
clone size: -
D gene: -
J gene: TRBJ1-1

CDR3 protein: CASSFLLAGGPGELFF
CDR3 DNA: TGTGCCAGCAGTTTTTTGTTAGCGGGGGGGCCTGGGGAGCTGTTTTTT
V gene: TRBV12-3/TRBV12-4
clone size: -
D gene: TRBD2
J gene: TRBJ2-2

CDR3 protein: CASSLLAGELFF
CDR3 DNA: TGTGCCAGCAGCTTACTGGCCGGGGAGCTGTTTTTT
V gene: TRBV7-6
clone size: few
D gene: -
J gene: TRBJ2-2

CDR3 protein: CASSSGDLPFYGYTF
CDR3 DNA: TGTGCCAGCAGCTCGGGGGACCTACCTTTCTATGGCTACACCTTC
V gene: TRBV11-2
clone size: -
D gene: -
J gene: TRBJ1-2